A selection of T cell receptor beta chains follows, all from one sample in a study of shared clonotypes between healthy human individuals. The method was immunoSEQ multiplex PCR; TCRdb's version includes in-frame clones alone and lacks a portion of them. The data show hundreds of thousands of clones, with around 78% seen just once and roughly 1.9% held by the top ten. The sample comprised memory CD4+ T cells sorted from blood. These receptor sequences come from a woman aged 25 to 39 in good health. Both conserved end residues are trimmed from each CDR3.

v_call: TRBV30
j_call: TRBJ1-1
cdr3_aa: AWSLQRGAF

v_call: TRBV6-1
j_call: TRBJ1-1
cdr3_aa: ASGPNMNTEAF

v_call: TRBV6-1
j_call: TRBJ1-5
cdr3_aa: ASSEVVDRAGQPQH

v_call: TRBV2
j_call: TRBJ2-3
cdr3_aa: ASSEMLAGEDTQY

v_call: TRBV10-2
j_call: TRBJ1-2
cdr3_aa: ASMETANYGYT

v_call: TRBV4-1
j_call: TRBJ2-7
cdr3_aa: ASSHALNSGGVVSYEQY

v_call: TRBV5-4
j_call: TRBJ1-2
cdr3_aa: ASSLGGDDYGYT

v_call: TRBV28
j_call: TRBJ2-7
cdr3_aa: ASSFGGLWEQY

v_call: TRBV5-1
j_call: TRBJ2-1
cdr3_aa: ASSLTGGPEEQF

v_call: TRBV2
j_call: TRBJ2-2
cdr3_aa: ASSESSNTGELF

v_call: TRBV11-2
j_call: TRBJ2-4
cdr3_aa: ASSLNQGRNIQY

v_call: TRBV5-1
j_call: TRBJ1-2
cdr3_aa: ASRDGYGYT

v_call: TRBV6-6
j_call: TRBJ1-1
cdr3_aa: ASSYERVDRGEAF

v_call: TRBV19
j_call: TRBJ2-7
cdr3_aa: ASSGNSNSNYEQY

v_call: TRBV19
j_call: TRBJ1-2
cdr3_aa: ASSIVPNYGYT

v_call: TRBV4-1
j_call: TRBJ2-4
cdr3_aa: ASSQDRRGLAGGLAKNIQY

v_call: TRBV9
j_call: TRBJ2-5
cdr3_aa: ASSVAAVPQETQY

v_call: TRBV7-2
j_call: TRBJ2-3
cdr3_aa: ASSRIRGVDTQY

v_call: TRBV28
j_call: TRBJ1-3
cdr3_aa: ASSSQTNPGNTIY

v_call: TRBV5-1
j_call: TRBJ2-5
cdr3_aa: ASSLARGRETQY

v_call: TRBV7-9
j_call: TRBJ2-6
cdr3_aa: ASSLGRAGGPGANVLT

v_call: TRBV4-1
j_call: TRBJ2-1
cdr3_aa: ASSQGQQGRSYNEQF

v_call: TRBV10-3
j_call: TRBJ2-1
cdr3_aa: ATSIELAGVRGEQF

v_call: TRBV10-3
j_call: TRBJ2-7
cdr3_aa: AISGIGGAYEQY

v_call: TRBV5-5
j_call: TRBJ1-5
cdr3_aa: ASSLGDRVVGQPQH

v_call: TRBV10-2
j_call: TRBJ2-3
cdr3_aa: ASSSGTSGSLTDTQY

v_call: TRBV2
j_call: TRBJ1-1
cdr3_aa: ASSENTEAF

v_call: TRBV11-2
j_call: TRBJ1-3
cdr3_aa: ASSQRRTGNTIY

v_call: TRBV27
j_call: TRBJ2-1
cdr3_aa: ASKGTSGASYNEQF

v_call: TRBV7-9
j_call: TRBJ1-1
cdr3_aa: ASSLESGSITEAF

v_call: TRBV7-2
j_call: TRBJ2-7
cdr3_aa: ASSTDTLSSYEQY

v_call: TRBV2
j_call: TRBJ1-2
cdr3_aa: ASSGSWTRANYGYT

v_call: TRBV15
j_call: TRBJ1-2
cdr3_aa: ATSTQSGGGYT

v_call: TRBV28
j_call: TRBJ1-2
cdr3_aa: ASSAYPGGSGYT

v_call: TRBV2
j_call: TRBJ1-2
cdr3_aa: ASTRSGDRAFYGYT

v_call: TRBV19
j_call: TRBJ2-6
cdr3_aa: ASTDRGYAGANVLT

v_call: TRBV11-2
j_call: TRBJ2-7
cdr3_aa: ASSLGAPWVAGVGEQY

v_call: TRBV30
j_call: TRBJ2-1
cdr3_aa: AWSVGTGWNEQF

v_call: TRBV25-1
j_call: TRBJ1-4
cdr3_aa: ATSEGGHGEKLF

v_call: TRBV5-4
j_call: TRBJ2-1
cdr3_aa: ASSLPGVGSYNEQF

v_call: TRBV14
j_call: TRBJ2-3
cdr3_aa: ASSLWGLAGGGTDTQY

v_call: TRBV7-9
j_call: TRBJ1-4
cdr3_aa: ASSLGVRGIATNEKLF

v_call: TRBV5-1
j_call: TRBJ2-3
cdr3_aa: ASSSSGLAGVRNTQY

v_call: TRBV5-1
j_call: TRBJ1-4
cdr3_aa: ASSFATGNEKLF

v_call: TRBV6-5
j_call: TRBJ2-2
cdr3_aa: ASSYSDNTRELF

v_call: TRBV5-5
j_call: TRBJ2-5
cdr3_aa: ASSLTDETQY

v_call: TRBV5-1
j_call: TRBJ1-4
cdr3_aa: ASSLDRGGGEKLF

v_call: TRBV2
j_call: TRBJ1-5
cdr3_aa: ASSTRQGNQPQH

v_call: TRBV11-3
j_call: TRBJ2-7
cdr3_aa: ASSCSGRGVLSSYEQY

v_call: TRBV28
j_call: TRBJ2-3
cdr3_aa: ASFAGSNTQY

v_call: TRBV7-3
j_call: TRBJ2-5
cdr3_aa: ASSLKGGRSQETQY

v_call: TRBV20-1
j_call: TRBJ2-1
cdr3_aa: SAPEEGEQF

v_call: TRBV18
j_call: TRBJ1-5
cdr3_aa: ASSQEGQHNQPQH